This T cell receptor beta chain stems from a study of naive and memory T cell subsets. Looked up from germline, CDR1 is SGHDT and CDR2 is YYEEEE. CDR3 length equals 14 residues. Trimming removed 1 base from V and 4 bases from J, with 11 bases in between. This clonotype was found many times. The beta constant-region primer was an equimolar mix of two oligonucleotides covering TRBC1 and TRBC2. Nested alpha and beta constant-region primers with the SP2 primer drove four PCR rounds on ligated cDNA. TCRdb ran MiXCR on the UMI-ligation and nested PCR reads and lists one entry per CDR3 protein. The sample includes about 90,000 distinct CDR3 sequences, more than 6.5% of them seen just once.

This chain links TRBV5-6 with TRBJ1-2, with D hard to call. The sample consisted of central memory CD4+ T cells from blood. The TCR originated in a human donor in good health. CDR3 coding DNA: TGTGCCAGCAGCTTGAATAGACGGATCTATGGCTACACCTTC. Its translation is CASSLNRRIYGYTF.